This entry lists 19 T cell receptor beta chains sequenced from one sample in a study of CD8+CD57+ T cells in acquired aplastic anemia. Genomic DNA acted as the template from which TCR beta VDJ combination and CDR3 sequence profiling were carried out. TCRdb reprocessed the reads with MiXCR, giving one entry per CDR3 protein. The sample records some 48,000 distinct CDR3 sequences, around 70% being singletons. The sequencing sample was made of sorted CD4+, CD8+, or CD8+CD57+ T cells (not recorded which) from PBMCs. Receptor source: a human donor in good health, serving as a control.

This chain joins TRBV19 and TRBJ1-1; D unclear. Germline CDR1 and CDR2: LNHDA and SQIVND (reference sequence). Trimming stripped 1 base from V and 1 base from J, with 1 base between. The CDR3 spans 12 residues. CDR3: CASSIGNTEAFF. CDR3 DNA sequence: TGTGCCAGTAGTATAGGGAACACTGAAGCTTTCTTT.

In DNA form, the CDR3 reads TGTGCCAGCAGTGAGGAGGCCGGGGAGCTGTTTTTT. Translation: CASSEEAGELFF. The V gene is TRBV2, the J gene TRBJ2-2; TRBD2 is a possible D gene (5 bases). This CDR3 is built from 12 residues. Looked up from germline, CDR1 is SNHLY and CDR2 is FYNNEI. Trimming removed 3 bases from V and 6 bases from J, with 5 bases in between.

There are a few counts of this clonotype. Here the CDR3 omits its conserved ending phenylalanine or tryptophan, so a read error is the likely source. This rearrangement joins TRBV3-1 to TRBJ1-1, with a tentative D call TRBD1 (5 bases). V lost 1 base and J 0 bases, leaving 15 bases between the germline ends. CDR1 and CDR2 from the germline V gene are LGHDT and YNNKEL (reference sequence). CDR3 length equals 17 residues. The CDR3 DNA reads TGTGCCAGCAGCCAAGTATATCAGGGAGATATGAACACTGAAGCTTTCCTT. It specifies CASSQVYQGDMNTEAFL.

This clonotype showed up many times. J is TRBJ2-2 and V is TRBV11-2; D possibly matches TRBD1 or TRBD2 (5 bases each). The CDR3 consists of 17 residues. Germline assignment: CDR1 SGHAT and CDR2 FQNNGV. Trimming shortened V by 0 bases and J by 3 bases, and 14 bases separated the two germline ends. The CDR3 reads CASSLERGPVYTGELFF. The CDR3 DNA reads as TGTGCCAGCAGCTTAGAGAGGGGCCCGGTGTACACCGGGGAGCTGTTTTTT.

The V and J genes are TRBV14 and TRBJ2-5; D is ambiguous. Germline lookup yields CDR1 SGHDN and CDR2 FVKESK. V lost 2 bases and J 2 bases, leaving 0 bases between the germline ends. The CDR3 spans 11 residues. CDR3 in DNA: TGTGCCAGCAGCCAACAAGAGACCCAGTACTTC. This codes for CASSQQETQYF.

The chain carries TRBV20-1 and TRBJ1-6; D gene uncertain. Germline V lookup: CDR1 DFQATT, CDR2 SNEGSKA (reference sequence). Trimming left V 3 bases short and J 6 bases short, with 12 bases between. This CDR3 has 14 amino acids. The CDR3 region is CSARPASPNSPLHF. The CDR3, as DNA: TGCAGTGCTAGGCCGGCATCTCCTAATTCACCCCTCCACTTT.

The chain carries TRBV15 and TRBJ1-1; the D is unclear. This CDR3 has 15 residues. The germline CDR1 and CDR2 sequences are LNHNV and YYDKDF (reference sequence). V lost 0 bases and J 2 bases, leaving 10 bases between the germline ends. CDR3 protein: CATSRDRGYNTEAFF. Here the CDR3 DNA reads TGTGCCACCAGCAGAGATCGGGGTTACAACACTGAAGCTTTCTTT.

This chain connects TRBV15 to TRBJ1-5; D uncertain. Germline-derived CDR1 and CDR2 are LNHNV and YYDKDF (reference sequence). This CDR3 is 13 amino acids long. The ends were cut back, 6 bases at V and 4 bases at J, with 10 bases in the middle. CDR3 in amino acids: CATRKGGNQPQHF. The CDR3 DNA reads as TGTGCCACCAGGAAGGGTGGTAATCAGCCCCAGCATTTT.

The CDR3 DNA reads as TGTGCCAGCAGCTTATTGAGGGGCGGGATGGAAAAACTGTTTTTT. This codes for CASSLLRGGMEKLFF. This chain uses TRBV7-2 with TRBJ1-4, with a possible D match to TRBD1 (5 bases). The germline V gene has CDR1 SGHTA and CDR2 FQGNSA. There are 15 residues in the CDR3. V lost 2 bases and J 8 bases, leaving 15 bases between the germline ends.

The rearrangement links TRBV25-1 to TRBJ2-3, with TRBD1 identical over 7 bases. Germline assignment: CDR1 MGHDK and CDR2 SYGVNS. V shed 6 bases and J 5 bases; nucleotides not matched to a gene: 11. The CDR3 length is 15 residues. The CDR3 is CASSLAQGRVDTQYF. In DNA form, the CDR3 reads TGTGCCAGCAGCTTAGCACAGGGGCGGGTAGATACGCAGTATTTT. Full variable domain (remainder filled in from reference TRBV25-1 and TRBJ2-3): EADIYQTPRYLVIGTGKKITLECSQTMGHDKMYWYQQDPGMELHLIHYSYGVNSTEKGDLSSESTVSRIRTEHFPLTLESARPSHTSQYLCASSLAQGRVDTQYFGPGTRLTVL.

This clonotype was counted once. The chain couples TRBV7-2 to TRBJ1-2; 7 bases agree with TRBD1. This CDR3 region has 15 residues. V lost 5 bases and J lost 7; bases outside the gene matches: 13. CDR1 SGHTA and CDR2 FQGNSA come from the germline V gene. The CDR3 sequence: CASSPHRTGPTGYTF. For the CDR3, the DNA is TGTGCCAGCAGCCCCCACAGGACAGGACCAACTGGCTACACCTTC. Variable domain in full (rest from reference TRBV7-2 and TRBJ1-2): GAGVSQSPSNKVTEKGKDVELRCDPISGHTALYWYRQSLGQGLEFLIYFQGNSAPDKSGLPSDRFSAERTGGSVSTLTIQRTQQEDSAVYLCASSPHRTGPTGYTFGSGTRLTVV.

This chain uses TRBV2 with TRBJ1-2; D is unclear. Trimming removed 6 bases at V and 8 bases at J, with 13 bases between. CDR3 length equals 12 residues. Looked up from germline, CDR1 is SNHLY and CDR2 is FYNNEI. The CDR3 reads CASRLGSGGYTF. CDR3 coding DNA: TGTGCCAGCAGGTTGGGTTCTGGGGGCTACACCTTC.

This chain joins TRBV24-1 and TRBJ2-3; TRBD1 matches at 8 bases. The V and J ends lost 4 bases and 4 bases, in that order; junction bases with no gene match: 3. The CDR3 spans 14 residues. Germline CDR1 is KGHDR and CDR2 is SFDVKD. The CDR3 loop reads CATSDRTGPDTQYF. The CDR3, as DNA: TGTGCCACCAGTGACCGGACAGGGCCAGATACGCAGTATTTT.

The table lists this clonotype with many counts. V usage is TRBV7-9 and J usage is TRBJ2-7; no firm D call. The V end lost 5 bases, the J end lost 4 bases, and 18 bases lay between the germline ends. The CDR3 has 15 amino acids. Germline V lookup: CDR1 SEHNR, CDR2 FQNEAQ (reference sequence). The CDR3 region has the DNA TGTGCCAGCAGCCTAGGTGGTGGTTGGACGTACGAGCAGTACTTC. As protein: CASSLGGGWTYEQYF.

J is TRBJ1-2 and V is TRBV7-8; perhaps TRBD1 as D (5 bases). CDR1 and CDR2 (germline): SGHVS, FQNEAQ. The V end was cut by 2 bases, the J end by 2 bases, with 12 bases between. The CDR3 totals 15 residues. CDR3 nucleotide sequence: TGTGCCAGCAGCTTAAGGCCAGGGATCAACTATGGCTACACCTTC. Protein product: CASSLRPGINYGYTF.

By share of the sample, this clonotype is medium-sized. The rearrangement uses TRBV2 and TRBJ1-1; no reliable D call. CDR3 size: 14 residues. V was clipped by 4 bases and J by 6 bases, with 15 bases between them. Germline assignment: CDR1 SNHLY and CDR2 FYNNEI. CDR3 protein: CASSAWLGIAEAFF. The CDR3, as DNA: TGTGCCAGCAGTGCATGGTTGGGGATCGCTGAAGCTTTCTTT. The entire variable domain, with the rest obtained from reference TRBV2 and TRBJ1-1, is as follows: EPEVTQTPSHQVTQMGQEVILRCVPISNHLYFYWYRQILGQKVEFLVSFYNNEISEKSEIFDDQFSVERPDGSNFTLKIRSTKLEDSAMYFCASSAWLGIAEAFFGQGTRLTVV.

The V call is TRBV10-2, the J call TRBJ2-5; D may match TRBD1 or TRBD2 (5 bases each). Germline V gives CDR1 WSHSY, CDR2 SAAADI. V lost 4 bases and J lost 8, with 14 bases in between. The CDR3 extends over 13 amino acids. CDR3 residues: CASSGVTADTQYF. CDR3 DNA: TGCGCCAGCAGTGGGGTGACAGCGGACACCCAGTACTTC.

The chain employs TRBV20-1 and TRBJ1-6; a possible D gene is TRBD1 (5 bases). CDR1 and CDR2 from the germline V gene are DFQATT and SNEGSKA (reference sequence). Trimming left V 0 bases short and J 9 bases short, with 18 bases between. This CDR3 has 16 residues. CDR3 in amino acids: CSARDLGEGEGSPLHF. The DNA for the CDR3 is TGCAGTGCTAGAGATCTGGGTGAAGGGGAAGGTTCACCCCTCCACTTT.

The chain carries TRBV25-1 and TRBJ2-7; 9 bases fit TRBD1. The germline V gene has CDR1 MGHDK and CDR2 SYGVNS. J gave up 3 bases and V 2 bases, and 17 bases lay outside the gene matches. The CDR3 is 19 residues long. The CDR3 protein is CASSEGRITGGRSYYEQYF. For the CDR3, the DNA is TGTGCCAGCAGTGAAGGCCGGATCACAGGGGGCAGATCCTACTACGAGCAGTACTTC.